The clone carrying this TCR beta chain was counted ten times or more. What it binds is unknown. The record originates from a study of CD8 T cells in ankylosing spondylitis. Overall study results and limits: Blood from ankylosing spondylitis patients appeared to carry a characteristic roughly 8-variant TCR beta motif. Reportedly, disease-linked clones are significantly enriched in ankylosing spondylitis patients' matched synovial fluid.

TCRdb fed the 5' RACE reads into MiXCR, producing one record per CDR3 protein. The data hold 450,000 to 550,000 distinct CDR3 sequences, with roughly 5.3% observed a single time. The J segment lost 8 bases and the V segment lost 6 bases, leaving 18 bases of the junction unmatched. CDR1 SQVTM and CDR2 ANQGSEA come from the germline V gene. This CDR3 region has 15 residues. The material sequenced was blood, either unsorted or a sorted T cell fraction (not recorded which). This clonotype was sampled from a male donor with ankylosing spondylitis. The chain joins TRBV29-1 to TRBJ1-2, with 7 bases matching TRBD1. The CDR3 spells CSVDRDYSRRGGYTF. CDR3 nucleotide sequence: TGCAGCGTCGACAGGGACTATTCCCGAAGGGGCGGCTACACCTTC.